The entry below gives a single T cell receptor (beta chain) sequence along with its context. Its antigen is still unknown. The CDR3 totals 15 residues. CDR1 LNHDA and CDR2 SQIVND come from the germline V gene (reference sequence). Trimming at V came to 3 bases and at J to 4 bases, leaving 5 bases not matched to a gene. TCRdb keeps only in-frame clones here, not all; method: immunoSEQ multiplex PCR. The data contain around 2.1 million clones, approximately 94% of them singletons. These data come from a study of shared clonotypes between healthy human individuals. Naive CD8 cells lacked CD45RO, underwent positive selection for CCR7 and left out terminally differentiated effector memory CD45RA+ cells. Whole-study findings and limits: Shared clonotypes across all four donors exceeded non-shared ones in generation probability. Large depth notwithstanding, sorted-subset sequencing proved incomplete by rarefaction.

This TCR was sampled from a man aged 18 to 29 in good health. Some clones in this sample may be carry-over from other donors' samples. The material sequenced was naive CD8+ T cells from PBMCs. The chain uses TRBV19 and TRBJ2-7; 11 bases agree with TRBD1. Written as DNA, the CDR3 is TGTGCCAGTAGTATGTGGACAGGGGGCGCATACGAGCAGTACTTC. This translates into CASSMWTGGAYEQYF. Full variable domain (remainder filled in from reference TRBV19 and TRBJ2-7): DGGITQSPKYLFRKEGQNVTLSCEQNLNHDAMYWYRQDPGQGLRLIYYSQIVNDFQKGDIAEGYSVSREKKESFPLTVTSAQKNPTAFYLCASSMWTGGAYEQYFGPGTRLTVT.